These 15 T cell receptor beta chains were sequenced from one sample in a study of metastatic and nonmetastatic thyroid tumors. The entire patient cohort was treatment-naive prior to thyroid surgery. TCRdb reanalyzed the PCR reads with MiXCR. The sample holds more than 7,000 clones, roughly 26% seen once. Sequenced material: adjacent normal tissue. Receptors originate from a female donor with papillary thyroid cancer or a benign thyroid nodule (not recorded which). Some clones in this sample may be carry-over from other donors' samples.

This clone turned up a few times. The V call is TRBV7-2, the J call TRBJ2-7; unclear D gene. This CDR3 is built from 13 residues. Trimming took off 3 bases at V and 3 bases at J, with 9 bases between the two ends. Germline CDR1 SGHTA, CDR2 FQGNSA. The CDR3 is CASSFGLNYEQYF. CDR3 in DNA: TGTGCCAGCAGCTTCGGTCTAAACTACGAGCAGTACTTC.

By sample share, this clone is medium-sized. This chain joins TRBV6-1 and TRBJ2-5; D perhaps matches TRBD1 (6 bases). This CDR3 is built from 16 residues. Germline V lookup: CDR1 MNHNS, CDR2 SASEGT. The V gene lost 8 bases and the J gene lost 4 bases, with 23 bases spanning the gap. DNA of the CDR3: TGTGCCAGCGTCCCCGAAGGACAGCATGTAGGAGAGACCCAGTACTTC. Translated, it gives CASVPEGQHVGETQYF.

This clone is classed as medium-sized (0.01 to 0.1%). The chain is built from TRBV6-1 and TRBJ2-7, with 9 bases matching TRBD2. CDR1 MNHNS and CDR2 SASEGT come from the germline V gene. V trimming: 2 bases; J trimming: 0 bases; junction bases outside the gene matches: 8. The CDR3 totals 17 residues. The CDR3 nucleotides read TGTGCCAGCAGTGAATATCCTAGCGGGGTAAGCTCCTACGAGCAGTACTTC. Translating gives CASSEYPSGVSSYEQYF.

This clone was observed a handful of times. The identical CDR3 is also encoded by other nucleotide sequences in the sample. The chain uses TRBV9 and TRBJ1-1, with D uncertain. Per germline, CDR1 SGDLS and CDR2 YYNGEE. This CDR3 contains 12 residues. Trimming removed 3 bases from V and 2 bases from J, with 5 bases in between. The chain's CDR3 is CASSGSNTEAFF. The CDR3 DNA follows: TGTGCCAGCAGCGGATCTAACACTGAAGCTTTCTTT.

This clone is medium-sized (0.01 to 0.1%) within its sample. The chain links TRBV28 to TRBJ1-4, with no clear D. Germline CDR1 MDHEN, CDR2 SYDVKM. Trimming cost V 1 base and J 5 bases, with 20 bases left between them. The CDR3 consists of 18 residues. In DNA form, the CDR3 reads TGTGCCAGCAGTTTATCCCTCGGGCCCCTTGGGGTGAATGAAAAACTGTTTTTT. It yields the protein CASSLSLGPLGVNEKLFF.

The chain is built from TRBV11-2 and TRBJ2-5; D is undetermined. V was trimmed by 1 base and J by 3 bases, leaving 18 bases between them. This CDR3 spans 17 amino acids. The germline V gene encodes CDR1 SGHAT and CDR2 FQNNGV. The CDR3 coding sequence is TGTGCCAGCAGCTTAGGGGGAATTGGACCCACAAAAGAGACCCAGTACTTC. It codes for CASSLGGIGPTKETQYF.

This chain joins TRBV12-3 or TRBV12-4 and TRBJ2-1; no clear D. Trimming took off 6 bases at V and 5 bases at J, with 8 bases between the two ends. The CDR3 totals 12 residues. CDR3 coding DNA: TGTGCCAGCAGCCGCGCCGACAATGAGCAGTTCTTC. It is translated as CASSRADNEQFF.

This clone appeared a few times. The CDR3 region is CASSGRTSSFDEQYF. Here the CDR3 DNA reads TGTGCCAGCAGCGGTCGGACTAGTTCGTTCGACGAGCAGTACTTC. This rearrangement joins TRBV7-9 to TRBJ2-7, with TRBD2 identical over 7 bases. The germline gives CDR1 SEHNR, CDR2 FQNEAQ (reference sequence). V trimming: 5 bases; J trimming: 5 bases; junction bases outside the gene matches: 12. The CDR3 length is 15 residues.

This chain's CDR3 is CASSSTFIGNEQFF. CDR3 DNA sequence: TGTGCCAGCAGTTCCACCTTCATTGGGAATGAGCAGTTCTTC. The chain joins TRBV12-3 or TRBV12-4 to TRBJ2-1; D remains ambiguous. Trimming removed 4 bases at V and 7 bases at J, with 14 bases between. This CDR3 is built from 14 residues.

This clone was seen more than once but under ten times. The V and J genes are TRBV6-5 and TRBJ2-6; D is unresolved. The CDR3 has 15 residues. Between the trimmed V and J ends, which lost 2 bases and 0 bases, there was a span of 5 bases. CDR1 is MNHEY and CDR2 is SVGAGI in the germline V gene. CDR3 residues: CASSYGGSGANVLTF. CDR3 DNA sequence: TGTGCCAGCAGTTACGGTGGCTCTGGGGCCAACGTCCTGACTTTC.

The genes are TRBV20-1 and TRBJ2-7; 11 nucleotides match TRBD2. Germline-derived CDR1 and CDR2 are DFQATT and SNEGSKA (reference sequence). V was clipped by 1 base and J by 4 bases; unmatched bases: 3. CDR3 length equals 14 residues. The CDR3 spells CSARGTSGYYEQYF. The CDR3 DNA follows: TGCAGTGCTAGAGGGACTAGCGGGTATTACGAGCAGTACTTC.

By its share, this clone is medium-sized. The chain is built from TRBV7-2 and TRBJ1-2; D gene uncertain. Trimming removed 1 base from V and 3 bases from J, with 6 bases in between. CDR1 is SGHTA, CDR2 FQGNSA, per germline. The CDR3 runs 13 residues. CDR3 in amino acids: CASSLGRDYGYTF. CDR3 bases: TGTGCCAGCAGCTTAGGCAGAGACTATGGCTACACCTTC.

The chain has TRBV30 and TRBJ2-3, with 7 bases identical to TRBD1. V lost 2 bases and J lost 2; bases outside the gene matches: 4. The CDR3 is made up of 14 amino acids. Germline V gene lookup returns CDR1 GTSNPN and CDR2 SVGIG (reference sequence). The CDR3 coding sequence is TGTGCCTGGAGTAGGGGACAGCTCACAGATACGCAGTATTTT. It codes for CAWSRGQLTDTQYF.

This clone is medium-sized in the sample. V gene TRBV5-6 combines with J gene TRBJ1-3; possible D gene TRBD1, 5 bases. V lost 2 bases and J 7 bases, leaving 10 bases between the germline ends. CDR1 and CDR2 from the germline V gene are SGHDT and YYEEEE. The CDR3 contains 13 residues. The CDR3: CASSFRGDNTIYF. The CDR3 DNA reads as TGTGCCAGCAGCTTCAGAGGGGACAACACCATATATTTT.

The rearrangement uses TRBV7-2 and TRBJ2-4; D might be TRBD1 (6 bases). Germline CDR1 SGHTA, CDR2 FQGNSA. The CDR3 loop spans 18 amino acids. Trimming removed 0 bases at V and 6 bases at J, with 21 bases between. Here the CDR3 reads CASSLALVSYSTGNIQYF. The CDR3 DNA reads TGTGCCAGCAGCTTAGCCCTCGTTTCTTATTCGACAGGAAACATTCAGTACTTC.